This T cell receptor (beta chain) was recovered during a study of T cell repertoires in breast cancer. Whole-study findings and limits: Genuine antitumor clones may have been lost with singletons or partial tumor sampling. Emulsion RT-PCR gave a qualitative, not quantitative, TCR profile.

J was trimmed by 5 bases and V by 0 bases; bases with no gene match: 5. The CDR3 covers 14 residues. In germline, CDR1 is SGHRS, CDR2 YFSETQ. The expanded emulsion RT-PCR method captured paired alpha and beta chains from CD8+ T cells. For this clonotype: Antigen specificity is unknown.

Blocking oligonucleotides added to a second nested PCR suppressed unpaired genes. TCRdb itself ran the emulsion pairing reads through MiXCR, one entry per CDR3 protein. The sample lists approximately 40,000 distinct CDR3 sequences; 45% were seen once. The TCR originated in a pool of human donors with breast cancer or a healthy control (not recorded which). The rearrangement links TRBV5-1 to TRBJ2-7; TRBD1 aligns across 7 bases. Specimen: CD8+ T cells. CDR3 region: CASSLGQGDDEQYF. In DNA form, the CDR3 reads TGCGCCAGCAGCTTGGGACAGGGAGATGACGAGCAGTACTTC.